Listed below are T cell receptor beta chains from one sample, sequenced in a study of cytomegalovirus exposure and HLA in healthy donors. Sequenced by immunoSEQ multiplex PCR; TCRdb stores in-frame clones only, minus some. This table holds about 57,000 clones, 65% to 90% found once. Sequencing input: PBMCs. These receptors were taken from a man aged 30 to 39 in good health and CMV-seronegative. CDR3s include the opening cysteine and the closing phenylalanine or tryptophan. The D gene is left open where the match is weak. The size field is filled for only some rows; it gives once, few, many or a size class.

v_gene	j_gene	abundance	d_gene	CDR3aa	CDR3nt
TRBV14	TRBJ2-2	NA	TRBD2	CASKAGAPTGELFF	TGTGCCAGCAAGGCGGGAGCTCCGACCGGGGAGCTGTTTTTT
TRBV5-8	TRBJ1-6	NA	NA	CASSLRGSNSPLHF	TGTGCCAGCAGCTTACGCGGGTCTAATTCACCCCTCCACTTT
TRBV6-5	TRBJ1-5	NA	TRBD1	CASSRLDRPNQPQHF	TGTGCCAGCAGTAGGTTGGACAGGCCAAATCAGCCCCAGCATTTT
TRBV14	TRBJ2-2	NA	TRBD2	CASSLLPGLAGGRVNTGELFF	TGTGCCAGCAGCCTATTACCGGGACTAGCGGGAGGGCGAGTGAACACCGGGGAGCTGTTTTTT
TRBV5-1	TRBJ2-7	NA	TRBD2	CASSFTGTSGTEQYF	TGCGCCAGCAGCTTTACGGGAACTAGCGGGACCGAGCAGTACTTC
TRBV7-2	TRBJ2-2	NA	NA	CASSLGGLINTGELFF	TGTGCCAGCAGCTTAGGCGGGCTAATTAACACCGGGGAGCTGTTTTTT
TRBV10-3	TRBJ1-1	few	NA	CAISLTGMNTEAFF	TGTGCCATCAGCCTGACAGGAATGAACACTGAAGCTTTCTTT
TRBV6-5	TRBJ2-5	NA	TRBD2	CASSYSSGAGEQYF	TGTGCCAGCAGTTACTCGTCCGGTGCGGGGGAGCAGTACTTC
TRBV6-8	TRBJ2-7	few	TRBD1	CASSYLRDSSYEQYF	TGTGCCAGCAGTTACCTCCGGGACAGCTCCTACGAGCAGTACTTC
TRBV9	TRBJ2-1	once	NA	CARDMDGQPEFF	TGTGCCAGAGACATGGATGGGCAGCCGGAGTTCTTC
TRBV2	TRBJ1-1	few	TRBD1	CASRDRRSNTEAFF	TGTGCCAGCAGGGACAGGAGATCGAACACTGAAGCTTTCTTT
TRBV27	TRBJ1-6	NA	NA	CASSPWRADSPLHF	TGTGCCAGCAGTCCCTGGAGGGCAGATTCACCCCTCCACTTT
TRBV27	TRBJ1-5	once	NA	CASSPVQGMQPQHF	TGTGCCAGCAGCCCGGTCCAGGGGATGCAGCCCCAGCATTTT
TRBV15	TRBJ2-2	NA	TRBD1	CATSRARGMNTGELFF	TGTGCCACCAGCAGGGCCAGGGGGATGAACACCGGGGAGCTGTTTTTT
TRBV5-1	TRBJ2-7	NA	TRBD1	CASSLVLVDRVETYEQYF	TGCGCCAGCAGCTTGGTCCTTGTGGACAGGGTAGAAACCTACGAGCAGTACTTC
TRBV6-1	TRBJ2-2	NA	NA	CASQTQGFTGELFF	TGTGCCAGCCAGACACAGGGATTCACCGGGGAGCTGTTTTTT
TRBV9	TRBJ1-5	NA	NA	CASSVEGLSNQPQHF	TGTGCCAGCAGCGTGGAGGGCCTAAGCAATCAGCCCCAGCATTTT
TRBV21-1	TRBJ1-5	NA	NA	CASSNPDRVGLNQPQHF	TGTGCCAGCAGCAACCCTGACAGGGTCGGCCTGAATCAGCCCCAGCATTTT
TRBV18	TRBJ2-3	NA	NA	CASSLFAGTTGPTDTQYF	TGTGCCAGCTCACTGTTTGCGGGGACCACGGGGCCCACAGATACGCAGTATTTT
TRBV5-4	TRBJ1-1	NA	NA	CASSSTGSATEAFF	TGTGCCAGCAGCTCCACAGGGTCCGCCACTGAAGCTTTCTTT
TRBV6-1	TRBJ1-1	few	TRBD1	CASSEMGQENTEAFF	TGTGCCAGCAGTGAAATGGGACAGGAAAACACTGAAGCTTTCTTT
TRBV7-2	TRBJ2-7	NA	TRBD2	CASSLAVVAGDEQYF	TGTGCCAGCAGCTTAGCGGTAGTAGCGGGAGACGAGCAGTACTTC
TRBV19	TRBJ1-3	NA	TRBD1	CASRKDRPSGNTIYF	TGTGCCAGTCGCAAGGACAGGCCCTCTGGAAACACCATATATTTT
TRBV6-4	TRBJ1-2	NA	NA	CASSDRSGVGYGYTF	TGTGCCAGCAGTGACCGCTCAGGGGTCGGCTATGGCTACACCTTC
TRBV9	TRBJ2-3	NA	NA	CASSVENGGYTDTQYF	TGTGCCAGCAGCGTAGAGAACGGGGGTTACACAGATACGCAGTATTTT
TRBV7-9	TRBJ2-7	NA	TRBD1	CASSPGQGWGEQYF	TGTGCCAGCAGCCCGGGACAGGGATGGGGCGAGCAGTACTTC
TRBV6-5	TRBJ2-2	medium-sized	NA	CASSPPGDNTGELFF	TGTGCCAGCTCTCCCCCGGGGGATAACACCGGGGAGCTGTTTTTT
TRBV2	TRBJ1-6	NA	NA	CASSRSDSPLHF	TGTGCCAGCAGCAGATCTGATTCACCCCTCCACTTT
TRBV29-1	TRBJ1-2	NA	TRBD1	CSVGRQGGGGYTF	TGCAGCGTTGGGAGACAGGGGGGCGGGGGCTACACCTTC
TRBV27	TRBJ2-1	NA	TRBD2	CASSLPPASGAYNEQFF	TGTGCCAGCAGTTTACCCCCGGCTAGCGGGGCATATAATGAGCAGTTCTTC
TRBV9	TRBJ1-1	NA	NA	CASSGGVNTEAFF	TGTGCCAGCAGCGGGGGAGTGAACACTGAAGCTTTCTTT
TRBV6-4	TRBJ2-3	few	NA	CASSSLRGWTDTQYF	TGTGCCAGCAGTTCTCTACGGGGGTGGACAGATACGCAGTATTTT
TRBV7-9	TRBJ1-5	NA	NA	CASSFTNNQPQHF	TGTGCCAGCAGCTTTACTAACAATCAGCCCCAGCATTTT
TRBV23-1	TRBJ2-7	NA	TRBD1	CASKGGQGPYEQYF	TGCGCCAGCAAAGGGGGACAGGGCCCCTACGAGCAGTACTTC
TRBV5-1	TRBJ2-3	few	TRBD2	CASSWTGQGGTDTQYF	TGCGCCAGCAGCTGGACTGGGCAGGGAGGGACAGATACGCAGTATTTT
TRBV7-2	TRBJ1-1	NA	NA	CASSLEASGGVRGSEAFF	TGTGCCAGCAGCTTAGAGGCCAGCGGAGGCGTTCGCGGGTCTGAAGCTTTCTTT
TRBV27	TRBJ2-5	once	NA	CASSLTRDLGYQETQYF	TGTGCCAGCAGTTTAACCCGGGACTTAGGGTACCAAGAGACCCAGTACTTC
TRBV7-6	TRBJ2-7	NA	TRBD1	CASSLGTGGTYEQYF	TGTGCCAGCAGCTTAGGGACAGGGGGTACCTACGAGCAGTACTTC
TRBV6-5	TRBJ2-2	NA	NA	CASSNPPRGYGELFF	TGTGCCAGCAGTAACCCCCCCAGGGGATACGGGGAGCTGTTTTTT
TRBV30	TRBJ1-1	NA	NA	CAWSRQAMNTEAFF	TGTGCCTGGAGTAGACAGGCCATGAACACTGAAGCTTTCTTT
TRBV5-1	TRBJ1-1	NA	NA	CASSLGLTPEAFF	TGCGCCAGCAGCTTGGGTCTAACGCCTGAAGCTTTCTTT
TRBV9	TRBJ2-2	NA	TRBD1	CASSAGQGAVQTGELFF	TGTGCCAGCAGCGCGGGACAGGGGGCCGTACAAACCGGGGAGCTGTTTTTT
TRBV4-2	TRBJ2-7	NA	TRBD2	CASSPERTSGVTYEQYF	TGTGCCAGCAGCCCTGAGAGGACTAGCGGGGTTACCTACGAGCAGTACTTC
TRBV5-6	TRBJ2-5	NA	TRBD2	CASSPPGGQEETQYF	TGTGCCAGCAGCCCCCCGGGGGGGCAGGAGGAGACCCAGTACTTC
TRBV2	TRBJ1-5	few	NA	CASSAGLVGNQPQHF	TGTGCCAGCAGTGCGGGACTAGTCGGCAATCAGCCCCAGCATTTT
TRBV5-6	TRBJ2-2	NA	TRBD1	CASSTGQGGELFF	TGTGCCAGCAGCACCGGACAGGGCGGGGAGCTGTTTTTT